Listed below are T cell receptor beta chains from one sample, sequenced in a study of cytomegalovirus exposure and HLA in healthy donors. Profiling relied on immunoSEQ multiplex PCR, and the TCRdb table lists in-frame clones only, not all of them. The repertoire holds some 190,000 clones, with approximately 80% as singletons. Sequences were obtained from PBMCs. All receptors come from a man younger than 30 in good health and CMV-seronegative. Both conserved end residues are part of each CDR3. Fields, in order: D gene, J gene, V gene, clone size, CDR3 protein, CDR3 DNA. The D gene is left open where the match is weak. Clone size is shown for a subset of rows, as once, few, many or a class of expanded clone.

.	TRBJ1-1	TRBV19	.	CASSIAQNTEAFF	TGTGCCAGTAGTATCGCACAGAACACTGAAGCTTTCTTT
.	TRBJ1-3	TRBV28	.	CASSPRSGNTIYF	TGTGCCAGCAGCCCGAGGTCCGGAAACACCATATATTTT
TRBD1	TRBJ2-7	TRBV23-1	few	CASSQSQGETYEQYF	TGCGCCAGCAGTCAATCTCAGGGGGAGACCTACGAGCAGTACTTC
.	TRBJ2-3	TRBV28	.	CASSLRPITDAQYF	TGTGCCAGCAGTTTAAGGCCGATCACAGATGCGCAGTATTTT
.	TRBJ1-2	TRBV30	once	CAWTPPGQGLGYTF	TGTGCCTGGACCCCTCCCGGGCAGGGTCTTGGCTACACCTTC
TRBD2	TRBJ2-3	TRBV4-1	.	CASSQEDPSGSWTDTQYF	TGCGCCAGCAGCCAAGAGGATCCTAGCGGGAGCTGGACAGATACGCAGTATTTT
TRBD1	TRBJ1-1	TRBV2	.	CASSEQGTVDTEAFF	TGTGCCAGCAGTGAACAAGGGACAGTAGACACTGAAGCTTTCTTT
TRBD2	TRBJ2-7	TRBV30	.	CAWSSGGWAEQYF	TGTGCCTGGAGTAGCGGGGGCTGGGCCGAGCAGTACTTC
TRBD1	TRBJ1-2	TRBV28	.	CASSQKPGQVYGYTF	TGTGCCAGCAGCCAAAAACCGGGACAGGTCTATGGCTACACCTTC
.	TRBJ2-7	TRBV2	.	CASSVGAPTYEQYF	TGTGCCAGCAGTGTAGGGGCCCCGACCTACGAGCAGTACTTC
.	TRBJ2-5	TRBV9	.	CASSVADSQETQYF	TGTGCCAGCAGCGTAGCGGACAGTCAAGAGACCCAGTACTTC
TRBD1	TRBJ2-4	TRBV7-3	.	CASSLVFSDRDTIVTHKNIQYF	TGTGCCAGCAGCTTAGTGTTCTCGGACAGGGACACGATAGTGACACACAAAAACATTCAGTACTTC
.	TRBJ1-2	TRBV2	.	CASRQHQGIQYGYPF	TGTGCCAGCAGGCAGCACCAGGGGATTCAGTATGGCTACCCCTTC
.	TRBJ1-5	TRBV6-1	.	CASSEAGVSNQPQHF	TGTGCCAGCAGTGAAGCAGGGGTAAGCAATCAGCCCCAGCATTTT
TRBD2	TRBJ2-7	TRBV5-5	.	CASSLAPAGGAYEQYF	TGTGCCAGCAGCTTGGCCCCTGCGGGAGGGGCCTACGAGCAGTACTTC
.	TRBJ2-7	TRBV5-4	.	CASSLLADSYEQYF	TGTGCCAGCAGCTTACTAGCAGACTCCTACGAGCAGTACTTC
TRBD1	TRBJ2-2	TRBV25-1	.	CASSGGTGLGGVSGELFF	TGTGCCAGCAGTGGCGGGACAGGACTCGGCGGTGTTTCCGGGGAGCTGTTTTTT
TRBD2	TRBJ2-3	TRBV5-5	.	CASSRGGDTQYF	TGTGCCAGCAGCCGCGGGGGGGATACGCAGTATTTT
TRBD1	TRBJ1-2	TRBV28	few	CASSSGDRYNYGYTF	TGTGCCAGCAGTTCGGGGGACAGATACAACTATGGCTACACCTTC
TRBD1	TRBJ2-5	TRBV2	.	CASRVRQGWETQYF	TGTGCCAGCAGGGTCAGACAGGGGTGGGAGACCCAGTACTTC
.	TRBJ1-2	TRBV5-1	.	CASSLGHPYGYTF	TGCGCCAGCAGCTTGGGACACCCGTATGGCTACACCTTC
TRBD1	TRBJ2-5	TRBV2	.	CASSEIGTATQYF	TGTGCCAGCAGTGAGATCGGGACAGCAACCCAGTACTTC
.	TRBJ2-7	TRBV15	.	CATSRLEVISYEQYF	TGTGCCACCAGCAGACTCGAAGTGATTTCCTACGAGCAGTACTTC
.	TRBJ2-1	TRBV6-5	few	CASHQGLDNEQFF	TGTGCCAGCCACCAGGGCCTTGACAATGAGCAGTTCTTC
TRBD1	TRBJ1-1	TRBV4-1	.	CASSQGDRSTEAFF	TGCGCCAGCAGCCAAGGGGACAGATCCACTGAAGCTTTCTTT
.	TRBJ1-6	TRBV27	.	CASSPDPGAINSPLHF	TGTGCCAGCAGTCCAGACCCAGGGGCCATCAATTCACCCCTCCACTTT
.	TRBJ1-4	TRBV6-5	.	CASSPWGHTNEKLFF	TGTGCCAGCAGCCCCTGGGGACACACTAATGAAAAACTGTTTTTT
TRBD2	TRBJ2-2	TRBV7-9	once	CASSGGELAGVSGELFF	TGTGCCAGCAGCGGAGGGGAACTAGCGGGAGTCTCCGGGGAGCTGTTTTTT
TRBD1	TRBJ2-2	TRBV2	.	CASRPGTGATGELFF	TGCGCCAGCAGGCCCGGGACAGGGGCCACCGGGGAGCTGTTTTTT
.	TRBJ2-7	TRBV6-1	.	CASRATATSYEQYF	TGTGCCAGCAGGGCGACAGCGACCTCCTACGAGCAGTACTTC
TRBD1	TRBJ1-6	TRBV6-1	once	CASTRQGGSPLHF	TGTGCCAGCACCAGACAGGGGGGTTCACCCCTCCACTTT
TRBD1	TRBJ2-2	TRBV7-9	.	CASSSGQGGVTGELFF	TGTGCCAGCAGCTCAGGACAGGGGGGAGTCACCGGGGAGCTGTTTTTT
.	TRBJ2-4	TRBV18	once	CASSPLVTSINIQYF	TGTGCCAGCTCACCCCTCGTCACTTCTATTAACATTCAGTACTTC
.	TRBJ2-7	TRBV6-1	.	CASSEVASREQYF	TGTGCCAGCAGTGAAGTCGCTAGTCGAGAGCAGTACTTC
TRBD2	TRBJ2-3	TRBV15	.	CATSGLAGGGDTQYF	TGTGCCACCAGCGGACTAGCGGGGGGTGGTGATACGCAGTATTTT
TRBD1	TRBJ2-7	TRBV6-6	.	CASSFGQVRDEQYF	TGTGCCAGCAGTTTTGGACAGGTCCGTGACGAGCAGTACTTC
.	TRBJ2-1	TRBV6-5	.	CASSSTGIYYNEQFF	TGTGCCAGCAGTTCAACCGGGATCTATTACAATGAGCAGTTCTTC
.	TRBJ2-7	TRBV6-5	.	CASSGGTLYEQYF	TGTGCCAGCTCGGGCGGGACCCTCTACGAGCAGTACTTC
TRBD1	TRBJ2-2	TRBV4-1	.	CASSQVPRGLGELFF	TGCGCCAGCAGCCAAGTCCCCAGGGGGCTCGGGGAGCTGTTTTTT
TRBD1	TRBJ1-1	TRBV27	few	CASRTGTGVLNTEAFF	TGTGCCAGCAGGACCGGGACAGGGGTTTTGAACACTGAAGCTTTCTTT
TRBD2	TRBJ2-5	TRBV7-2	.	CASSLAQRGIQETQYF	TGTGCCAGCAGCTTAGCCCAGCGGGGAATCCAAGAGACCCAGTACTTC
TRBD1	TRBJ1-2	TRBV6-1	.	CASSAGTGPYGYTF	TGTGCCAGCAGTGCCGGGACAGGCCCCTATGGCTACACCTTC
.	TRBJ1-1	TRBV7-2	.	CASSLGSSTEAFF	TGTGCCAGCAGCTTAGGTTCCAGCACTGAAGCTTTCTTT
.	TRBJ2-7	TRBV4-1	.	CASSQEGQLDAYEQYF	TGCGCCAGCAGCCAAGAAGGACAGTTGGATGCCTACGAGCAGTACTTC
TRBD1	TRBJ1-1	TRBV6-1	.	CASSEAWDRGRAFF	TGTGCCAGCAGTGAAGCGTGGGACAGGGGGCGAGCTTTCTTT
TRBD2	TRBJ2-3	TRBV6-5	.	CATSGGADTQYF	TGTGCCACAAGCGGGGGCGCAGATACGCAGTATTTT
.	TRBJ2-3	TRBV18	.	CASSPGLGTHTDTQYF	TGTGCCAGCTCACCCGGGTTGGGGACTCACACAGATACGCAGTATTTT
TRBD1	TRBJ2-7	TRBV5-1	.	CASSIAPGQGADEQYF	TGCGCCAGCAGCATAGCTCCGGGACAGGGGGCCGACGAGCAGTACTTC
.	TRBJ2-3	TRBV2	few	CASSEGRVGADTQYF	TGTGCCAGCAGTGAAGGGAGGGTAGGGGCAGATACGCAGTATTTT
.	TRBJ1-4	TRBV5-5	.	CASVGGARDLAWGTEKLFF	TGTGCCAGCGTCGGAGGGGCACGGGACTTGGCGTGGGGTACTGAAAAACTGTTTTTT
TRBD1	TRBJ1-6	TRBV5-1	.	CASSLTLTGTGDSPLHF	TGCGCCAGCAGCTTGACTCTTACCGGGACAGGGGATTCACCCCTCCACTTT
TRBD1	TRBJ1-4	TRBV28	.	CASRSTGQVINEKLFF	TGTGCCAGCAGATCCACCGGACAGGTGATTAATGAAAAACTGTTTTTT
.	TRBJ2-3	TRBV6-5	few	CASSYSRGTTDTQYF	TGTGCCAGCAGTTACTCACGGGGGACCACAGATACGCAGTATTTT
.	TRBJ2-1	TRBV6-1	.	CASRDGGAYNEQFF	TGTGCCAGCAGGGATGGGGGGGCTTACAATGAGCAGTTCTTC
.	TRBJ1-6	TRBV28	.	CASSLQGQTLHF	TGTGCCAGCAGTTTACAGGGGCAGACCCTCCACTTT